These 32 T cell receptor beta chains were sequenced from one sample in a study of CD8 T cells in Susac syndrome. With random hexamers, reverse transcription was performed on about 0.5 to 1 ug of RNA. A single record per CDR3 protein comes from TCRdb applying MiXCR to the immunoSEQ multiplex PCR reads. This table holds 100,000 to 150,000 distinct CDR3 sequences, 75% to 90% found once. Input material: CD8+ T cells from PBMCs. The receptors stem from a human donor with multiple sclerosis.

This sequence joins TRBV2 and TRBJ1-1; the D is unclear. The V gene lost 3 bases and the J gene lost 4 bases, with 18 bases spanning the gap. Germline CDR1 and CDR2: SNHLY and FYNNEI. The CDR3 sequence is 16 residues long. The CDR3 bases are TGTGCCAGCAGTGATTCTCTGGCTGCTGAATTCACTGAAGCTTTCTTT. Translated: CASSDSLAAEFTEAFF.

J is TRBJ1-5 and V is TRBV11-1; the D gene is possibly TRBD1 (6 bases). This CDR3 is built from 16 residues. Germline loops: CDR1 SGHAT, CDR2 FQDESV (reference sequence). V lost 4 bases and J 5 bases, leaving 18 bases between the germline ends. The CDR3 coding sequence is TGTGCCAGCAGCTCACCCCGGGGGGCGCCGGATCAGCCCCAGCATTTT. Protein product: CASSSPRGAPDQPQHF.

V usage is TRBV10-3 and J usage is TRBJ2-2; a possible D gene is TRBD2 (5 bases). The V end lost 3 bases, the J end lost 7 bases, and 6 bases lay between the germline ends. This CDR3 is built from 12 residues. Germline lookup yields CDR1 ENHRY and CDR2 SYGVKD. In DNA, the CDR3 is TGTGCCATCAGTGAAGACTACGGGGAGCTGTTTTTT. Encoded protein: CAISEDYGELFF.

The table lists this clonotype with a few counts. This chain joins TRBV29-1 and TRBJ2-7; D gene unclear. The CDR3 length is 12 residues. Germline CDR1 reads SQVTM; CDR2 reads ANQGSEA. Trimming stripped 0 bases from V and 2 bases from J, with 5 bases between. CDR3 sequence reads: CSVEDLPYEQYF. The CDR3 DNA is TGCAGCGTTGAAGATCTCCCCTACGAGCAGTACTTC.

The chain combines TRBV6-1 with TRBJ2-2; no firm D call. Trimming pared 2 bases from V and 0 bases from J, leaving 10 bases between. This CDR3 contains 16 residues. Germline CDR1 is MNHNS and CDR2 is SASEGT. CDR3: CASSESGTTNTGELFF. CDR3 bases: TGTGCCAGCAGTGAATCGGGCACGACGAACACCGGGGAGCTGTTTTTT.

In nucleotides, the CDR3 is TGTGCCAGCAGCTTGTTCAGACCTTACAATGAGCAGTTCTTC. Translating gives CASSLFRPYNEQFF. V is TRBV5-6 and J is TRBJ2-1; D is unclear. This CDR3 region has 14 residues. Trimming removed 1 base at V and 4 bases at J, with 9 bases between. CDR1 and CDR2 from the germline V gene are SGHDT and YYEEEE.

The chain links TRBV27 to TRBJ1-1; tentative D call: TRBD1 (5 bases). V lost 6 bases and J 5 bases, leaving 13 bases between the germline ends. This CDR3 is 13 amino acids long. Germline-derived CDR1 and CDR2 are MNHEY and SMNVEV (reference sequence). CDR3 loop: CASRIRGGTEAFF. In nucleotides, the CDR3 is TGTGCCAGCAGAATCCGGGGGGGGACTGAAGCTTTCTTT.

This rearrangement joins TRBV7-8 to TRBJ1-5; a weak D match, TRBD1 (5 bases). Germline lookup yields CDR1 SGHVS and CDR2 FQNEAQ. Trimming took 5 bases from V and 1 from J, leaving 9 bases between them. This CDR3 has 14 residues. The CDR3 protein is CASSPGPSNQPQHF. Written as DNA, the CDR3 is TGTGCCAGCAGCCCGGGACCGAGCAATCAGCCCCAGCATTTT.

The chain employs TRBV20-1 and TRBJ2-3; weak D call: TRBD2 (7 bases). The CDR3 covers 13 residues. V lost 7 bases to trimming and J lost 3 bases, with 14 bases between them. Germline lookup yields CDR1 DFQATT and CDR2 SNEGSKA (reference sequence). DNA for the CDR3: TGCAGTGGGGGGCGGGGGTTGACAGATACGCAGTATTTT. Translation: CSGGRGLTDTQYF.

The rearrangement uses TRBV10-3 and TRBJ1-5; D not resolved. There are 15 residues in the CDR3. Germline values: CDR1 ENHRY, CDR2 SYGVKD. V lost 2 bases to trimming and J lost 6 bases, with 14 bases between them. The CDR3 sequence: CAISESSANRQPQHF. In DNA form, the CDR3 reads TGTGCCATCAGTGAGAGCTCGGCTAATCGTCAGCCCCAGCATTTT.

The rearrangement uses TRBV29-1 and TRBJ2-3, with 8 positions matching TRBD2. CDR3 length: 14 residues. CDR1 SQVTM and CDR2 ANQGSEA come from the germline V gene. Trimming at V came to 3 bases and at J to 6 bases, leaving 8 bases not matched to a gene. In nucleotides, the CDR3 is TGCAGCGTTGAGGCCGGGACTAGGTCGGATACGCAGTATTTT. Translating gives CSVEAGTRSDTQYF.

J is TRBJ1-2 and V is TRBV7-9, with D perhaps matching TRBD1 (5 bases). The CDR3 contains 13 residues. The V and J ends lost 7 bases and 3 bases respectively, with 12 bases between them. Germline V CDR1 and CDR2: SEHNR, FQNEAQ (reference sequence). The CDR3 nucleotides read TGTGCCAGCACCCAAGACAGAGACTATGGCTACACCTTC. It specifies CASTQDRDYGYTF.

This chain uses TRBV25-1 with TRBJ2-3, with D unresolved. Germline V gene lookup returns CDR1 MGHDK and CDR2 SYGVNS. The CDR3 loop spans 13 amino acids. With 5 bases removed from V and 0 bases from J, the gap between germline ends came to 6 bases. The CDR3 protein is CASSFVSTDTQYF. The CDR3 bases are TGTGCCAGCAGTTTTGTTAGCACAGATACGCAGTATTTT.

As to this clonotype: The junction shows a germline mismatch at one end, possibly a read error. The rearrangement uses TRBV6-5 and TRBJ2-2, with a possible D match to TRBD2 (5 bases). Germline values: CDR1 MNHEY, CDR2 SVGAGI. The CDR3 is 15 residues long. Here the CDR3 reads CASSYSIRNTGEPFF. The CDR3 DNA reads TGTGCCAGCAGTTACTCGATTCGGAACACCGGGGAGCCGTTTTTT.

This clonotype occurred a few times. This chain's CDR3 is CASSLSGGGTEAFF. The CDR3 DNA follows: TGTGCCAGCAGTTTATCGGGCGGGGGCACTGAAGCTTTCTTT. The chain uses TRBV27 and TRBJ1-1; the D gene is possibly TRBD1 (5 bases). Germline V CDR1 and CDR2: MNHEY, SMNVEV (reference sequence). The CDR3 length is 14 residues. V lost 0 bases, J lost 4 bases, and 9 bases lay in between.

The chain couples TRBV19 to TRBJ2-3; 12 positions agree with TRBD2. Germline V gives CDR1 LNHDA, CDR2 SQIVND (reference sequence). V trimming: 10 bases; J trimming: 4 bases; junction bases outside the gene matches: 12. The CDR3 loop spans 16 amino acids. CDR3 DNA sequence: TGTGCCACCAGGGGAGGACTAGCGGGACTGGCAGATACGCAGTATTTT. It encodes CATRGGLAGLADTQYF.

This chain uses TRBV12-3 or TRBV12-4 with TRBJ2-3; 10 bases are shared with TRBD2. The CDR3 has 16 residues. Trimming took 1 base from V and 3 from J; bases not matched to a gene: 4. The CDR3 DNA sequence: TGTGCCAGCAGTTTAGGGGGACTAGCGACGACAGATACGCAGTATTTT. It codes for CASSLGGLATTDTQYF.

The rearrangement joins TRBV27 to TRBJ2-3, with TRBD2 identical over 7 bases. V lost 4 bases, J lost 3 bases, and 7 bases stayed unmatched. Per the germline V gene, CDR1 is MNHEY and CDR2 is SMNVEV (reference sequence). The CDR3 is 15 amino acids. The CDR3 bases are TGTGCCAGCAGTTCCTTTAGCGGGCTAACAGATACGCAGTATTTT. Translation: CASSSFSGLTDTQYF.

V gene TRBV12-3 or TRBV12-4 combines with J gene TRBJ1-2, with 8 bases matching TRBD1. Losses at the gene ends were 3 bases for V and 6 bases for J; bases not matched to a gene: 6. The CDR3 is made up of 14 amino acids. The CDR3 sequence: CASSFRGQGNGYTF. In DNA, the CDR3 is TGTGCCAGCAGTTTCAGGGGGCAGGGGAATGGCTACACCTTC.

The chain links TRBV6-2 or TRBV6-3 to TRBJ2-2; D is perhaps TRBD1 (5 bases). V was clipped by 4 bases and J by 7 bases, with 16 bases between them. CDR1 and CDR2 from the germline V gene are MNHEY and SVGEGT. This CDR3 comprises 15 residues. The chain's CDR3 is CASSWTSNLGGELFF. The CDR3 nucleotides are TGTGCCAGCAGTTGGACAAGTAATCTTGGCGGGGAGCTGTTTTTT.

The CDR3 coding sequence is TGTGCCAGCAGCTTGGGGCTCAATGAGCAGTTCTTC. Its translation: CASSLGLNEQFF. The chain recombines TRBV7-6 with TRBJ2-1, with a tentative D call TRBD1 (5 bases). The CDR3 runs 12 residues. The V end lost 3 bases, the J end lost 6 bases, and 6 bases lay between the germline ends. Germline CDR1 reads SGHVS; CDR2 reads FNYEAQ.

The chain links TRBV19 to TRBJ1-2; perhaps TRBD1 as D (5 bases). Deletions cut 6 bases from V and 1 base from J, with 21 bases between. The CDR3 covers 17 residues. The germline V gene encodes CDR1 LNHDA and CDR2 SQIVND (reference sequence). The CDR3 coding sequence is TGTGCCAGTAGCCCGAGGGGCGGTGCCCCGAGTAACTATGGCTACACCTTC. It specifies CASSPRGGAPSNYGYTF. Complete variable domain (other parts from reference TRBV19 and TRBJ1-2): DGGITQSPKYLFRKEGQNVTLSCEQNLNHDAMYWYRQDPGQGLRLIYYSQIVNDFQKGDIAEGYSVSREKKESFPLTVTSAQKNPTAFYLCASSPRGGAPSNYGYTFGSGTRLTVV.

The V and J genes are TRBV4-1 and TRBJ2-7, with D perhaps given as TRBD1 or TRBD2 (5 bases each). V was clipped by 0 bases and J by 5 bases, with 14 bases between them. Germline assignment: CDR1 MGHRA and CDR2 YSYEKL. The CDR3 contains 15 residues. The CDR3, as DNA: TGCGCCAGCAGCCAAGAGTGGGGCCTGGGGGACGAGCAGTACTTC. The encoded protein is CASSQEWGLGDEQYF.

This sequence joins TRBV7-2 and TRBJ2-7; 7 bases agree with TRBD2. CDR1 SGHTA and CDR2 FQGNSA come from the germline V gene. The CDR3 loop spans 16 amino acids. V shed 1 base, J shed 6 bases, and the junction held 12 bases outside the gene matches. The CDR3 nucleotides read TGTGCCAGCAGCTTAGGAGCGGGGCTATCTACGAGCGAGCAGTACGTC. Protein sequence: CASSLGAGLSTSEQYV.

The CDR3 nucleotides read TGTGCCAGCATTGACTTCCGGGACCCCAACACCATATATTTT. It is translated as CASIDFRDPNTIYF. The V gene is TRBV27, the J gene TRBJ1-3, with a tentative D call TRBD1 (5 bases). This CDR3 has 14 residues. Trimming removed 7 bases at V and 7 bases at J, with 17 bases between. Germline assignment: CDR1 MNHEY and CDR2 SMNVEV (reference sequence).

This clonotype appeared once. In DNA, the CDR3 is TGTGCCAGCAGAACGAGCCTCGGACACCCCGGGGACACTGAAGCTTTCTTT. It is translated as CASRTSLGHPGDTEAFF. This chain uses TRBV27 with TRBJ1-1; the D gene is possibly TRBD1 (5 bases). V was trimmed by 6 bases and J by 3 bases, leaving 23 bases between them. This CDR3 region has 17 residues. CDR1 is MNHEY, CDR2 SMNVEV, per germline (reference sequence).

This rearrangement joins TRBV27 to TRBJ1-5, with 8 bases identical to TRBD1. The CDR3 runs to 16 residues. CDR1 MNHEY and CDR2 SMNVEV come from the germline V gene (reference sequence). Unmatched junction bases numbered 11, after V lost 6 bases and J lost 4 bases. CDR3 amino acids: CASSPATTGGNQPQHF. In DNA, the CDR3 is TGTGCCAGCAGCCCCGCAACCACAGGGGGGAATCAGCCCCAGCATTTT.

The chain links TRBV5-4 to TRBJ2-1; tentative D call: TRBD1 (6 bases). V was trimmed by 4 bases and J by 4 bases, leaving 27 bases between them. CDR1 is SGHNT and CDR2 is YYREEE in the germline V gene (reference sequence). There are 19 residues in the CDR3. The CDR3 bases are TGTGCCAGCAGCCATGGTCCGAGTGGGGGCGCGGTTATGTACAATGAGCAGTTCTTC. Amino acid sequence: CASSHGPSGGAVMYNEQFF. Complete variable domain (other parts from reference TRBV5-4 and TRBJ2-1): ETGVTQSPTHLIKTRGQQVTLRCSSQSGHNTVSWYQQALGQGPQFIFQYYREEENGRGNFPPRFSGLQFPNYSSELNVNALELDDSALYLCASSHGPSGGAVMYNEQFFGPGTRLTVL.

The CDR3 sequence is CASSSWTSGGTYNEQFF. DNA of the CDR3: TGTGCCAGCAGCTCCTGGACTAGCGGGGGAACCTACAATGAGCAGTTCTTC. The chain combines TRBV7-9 with TRBJ2-1; 13 nucleotides agree with TRBD2. The CDR3 runs to 17 residues. J lost 2 bases, V lost 4 bases, and 5 bases had no gene match. In germline, CDR1 is SEHNR, CDR2 FQNEAQ (reference sequence).

The CDR3 reads CATSVDVSGSKYNEQFF. The CDR3 nucleotides are TGTGCCACCAGTGTAGACGTTAGCGGGAGTAAATACAATGAGCAGTTCTTC. This chain joins TRBV24-1 and TRBJ2-1; 9 bases are a match to TRBD2. V was pared by 5 bases and J by 4 bases, with 11 bases of the junction left unmatched. The CDR3 spans 17 residues. CDR1 and CDR2 from the germline V gene are KGHDR and SFDVKD.

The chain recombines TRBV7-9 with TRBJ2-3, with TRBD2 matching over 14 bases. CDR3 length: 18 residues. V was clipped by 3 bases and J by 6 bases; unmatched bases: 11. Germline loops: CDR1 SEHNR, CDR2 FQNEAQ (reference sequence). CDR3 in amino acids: CASSFPGTSGGLRDTQYF. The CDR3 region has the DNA TGTGCCAGCAGCTTCCCCGGGACTAGCGGGGGCCTCAGGGATACGCAGTATTTT.

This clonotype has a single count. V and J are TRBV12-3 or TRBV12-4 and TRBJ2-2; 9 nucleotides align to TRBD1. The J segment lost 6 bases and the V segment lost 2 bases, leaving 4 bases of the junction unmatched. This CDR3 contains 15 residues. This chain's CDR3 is CASSLRDRDPGELFF. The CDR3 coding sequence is TGTGCCAGCAGTTTAAGGGACAGGGACCCCGGGGAGCTGTTTTTT.